The source of this T cell receptor beta chain is a study of blood T cell repertoires in COVID-19. J gave up 5 bases and V 4 bases, and 8 bases lay outside the gene matches. This CDR3 spans 15 amino acids. Germline V gene lookup returns CDR1 SNHLY and CDR2 FYNNEI. Libraries were prepared by immunoSEQ multiplex PCR; TCRdb keeps only in-frame clonotypes and omits some of them. The top ten clones hold under 6% of a sample with about 42,000 clones, 85% of them seen once. This clone was seen only a few times. The clonotype originates from a man aged 45-65 years with active COVID-19. This sequence joins TRBV2 and TRBJ2-3, with TRBD2 identical over 8 bases. Sequenced input: peripheral blood. In DNA form, the CDR3 reads TGTGCCAGCAGTGTGGACGGGGGGGCTAAAGATACGCAGTATTTT. Translation: CASSVDGGAKDTQYF.